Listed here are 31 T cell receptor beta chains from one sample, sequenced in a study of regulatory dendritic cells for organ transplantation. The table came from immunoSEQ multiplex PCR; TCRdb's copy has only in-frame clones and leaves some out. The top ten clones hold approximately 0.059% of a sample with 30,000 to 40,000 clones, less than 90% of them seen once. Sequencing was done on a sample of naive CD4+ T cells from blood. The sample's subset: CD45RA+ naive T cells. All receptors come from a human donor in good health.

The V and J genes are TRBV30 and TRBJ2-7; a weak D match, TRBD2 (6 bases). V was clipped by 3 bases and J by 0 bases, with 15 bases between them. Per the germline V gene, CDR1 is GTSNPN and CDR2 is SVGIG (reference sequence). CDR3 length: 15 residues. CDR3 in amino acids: CAWSLPGTPSYEQYF. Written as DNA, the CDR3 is TGTGCCTGGAGCCTCCCCGGGACTCCCTCCTACGAGCAGTACTTC.

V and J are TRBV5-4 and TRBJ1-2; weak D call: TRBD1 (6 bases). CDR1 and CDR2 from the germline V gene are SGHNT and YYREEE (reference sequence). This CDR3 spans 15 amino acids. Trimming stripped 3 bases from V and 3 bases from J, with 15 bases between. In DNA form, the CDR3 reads TGTGCCAGCAGCTGGGGGCGGGCAGCTGACTATGGCTACACCTTC. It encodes CASSWGRAADYGYTF.

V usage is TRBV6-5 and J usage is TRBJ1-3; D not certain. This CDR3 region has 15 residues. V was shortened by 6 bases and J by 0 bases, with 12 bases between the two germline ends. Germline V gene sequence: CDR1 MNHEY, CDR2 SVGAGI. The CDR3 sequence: CASSPVLSSGNTIYF. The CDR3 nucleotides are TGTGCCAGCAGCCCGGTGTTGAGCTCTGGAAACACCATATATTTT.

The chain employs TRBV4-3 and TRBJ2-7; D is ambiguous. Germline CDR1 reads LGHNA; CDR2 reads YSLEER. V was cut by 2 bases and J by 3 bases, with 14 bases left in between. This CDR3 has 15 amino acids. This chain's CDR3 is CASSQLDGTVYEQYF. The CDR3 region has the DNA TGCGCCAGCAGCCAATTGGACGGAACCGTCTACGAGCAGTACTTC.

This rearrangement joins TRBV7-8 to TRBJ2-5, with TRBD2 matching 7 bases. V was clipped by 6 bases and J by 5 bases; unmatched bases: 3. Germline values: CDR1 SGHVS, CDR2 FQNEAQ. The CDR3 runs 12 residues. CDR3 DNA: TGTGCCAGCAGACCAGCGGGGGAGACCCAGTACTTC. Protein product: CASRPAGETQYF.

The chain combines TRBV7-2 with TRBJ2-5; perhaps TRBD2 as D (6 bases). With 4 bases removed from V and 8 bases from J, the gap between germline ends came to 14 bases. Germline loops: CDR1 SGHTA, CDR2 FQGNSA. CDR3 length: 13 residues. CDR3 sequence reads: CASSSGLQLTQYF. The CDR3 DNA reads TGTGCCAGCAGCTCTGGACTACAACTCACCCAGTACTTC.

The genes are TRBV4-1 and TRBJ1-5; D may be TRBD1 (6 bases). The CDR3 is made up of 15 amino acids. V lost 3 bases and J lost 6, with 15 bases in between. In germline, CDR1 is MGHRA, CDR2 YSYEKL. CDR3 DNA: TGCGCCAGCAGCCACGGGAGTCGGGGGCCTCAGCCCCAGCATTTT. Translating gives CASSHGSRGPQPQHF.

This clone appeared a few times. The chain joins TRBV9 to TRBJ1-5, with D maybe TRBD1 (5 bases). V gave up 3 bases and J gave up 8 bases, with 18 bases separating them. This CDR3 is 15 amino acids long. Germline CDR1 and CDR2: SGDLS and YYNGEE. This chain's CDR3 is CASSAWGRDGEPQHF. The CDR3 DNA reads TGTGCCAGCAGCGCCTGGGGCCGGGATGGGGAGCCCCAGCATTTT. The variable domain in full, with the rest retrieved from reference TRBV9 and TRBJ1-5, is DSGVTQTPKHLITATGQRVTLRCSPRSGDLSVYWYQQSLDQGLQFLIQYYNGEERAKGNILERFSAQQFPDLHSELNLSSLELGDSALYFCASSAWGRDGEPQHFGDGTRLSIL.

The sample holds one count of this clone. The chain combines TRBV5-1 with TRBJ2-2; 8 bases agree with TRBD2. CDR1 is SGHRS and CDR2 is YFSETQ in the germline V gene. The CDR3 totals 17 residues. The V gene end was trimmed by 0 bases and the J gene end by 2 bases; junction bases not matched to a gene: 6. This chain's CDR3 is CASSLEAGVSNTGELFF. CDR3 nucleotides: TGCGCCAGCAGCTTGGAAGCGGGAGTCTCAAACACCGGGGAGCTGTTTTTT.

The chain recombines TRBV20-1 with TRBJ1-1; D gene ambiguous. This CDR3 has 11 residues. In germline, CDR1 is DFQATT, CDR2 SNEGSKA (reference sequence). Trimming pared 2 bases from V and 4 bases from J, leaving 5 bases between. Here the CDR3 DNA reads TGCAGTGCTAGATTGGGCACTGAAGCTTTCTTT. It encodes CSARLGTEAFF.

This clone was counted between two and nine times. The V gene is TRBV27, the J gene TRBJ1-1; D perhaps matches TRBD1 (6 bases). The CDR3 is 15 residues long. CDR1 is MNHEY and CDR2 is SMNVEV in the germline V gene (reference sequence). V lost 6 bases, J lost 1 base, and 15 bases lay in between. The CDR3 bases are TGTGCCAGCAGCTTCCAACAGGGCACGAACACTGAAGCTTTCTTT. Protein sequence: CASSFQQGTNTEAFF.

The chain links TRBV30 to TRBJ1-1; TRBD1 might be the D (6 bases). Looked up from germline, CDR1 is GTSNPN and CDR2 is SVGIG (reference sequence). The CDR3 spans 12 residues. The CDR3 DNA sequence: TGTGGGGGGGGCAGGGAGAACACTGAAGCTTTCTTT. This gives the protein CGGGRENTEAFF.

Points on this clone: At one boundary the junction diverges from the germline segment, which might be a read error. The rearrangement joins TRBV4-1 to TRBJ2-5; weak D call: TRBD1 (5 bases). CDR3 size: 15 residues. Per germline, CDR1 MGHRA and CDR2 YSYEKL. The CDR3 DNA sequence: TGCGCCAGCAGCGCACAAGTCGTATCAGGCAGGGTCCCCAACTTC. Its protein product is CASSAQVVSGRVPNF.

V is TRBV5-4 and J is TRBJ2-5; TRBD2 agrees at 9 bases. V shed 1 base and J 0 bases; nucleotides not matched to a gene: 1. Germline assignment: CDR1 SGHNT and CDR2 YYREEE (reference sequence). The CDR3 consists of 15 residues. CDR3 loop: CASSLIAGDQETQYF. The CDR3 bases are TGTGCCAGCAGCTTGATAGCGGGGGACCAAGAGACCCAGTACTTC.

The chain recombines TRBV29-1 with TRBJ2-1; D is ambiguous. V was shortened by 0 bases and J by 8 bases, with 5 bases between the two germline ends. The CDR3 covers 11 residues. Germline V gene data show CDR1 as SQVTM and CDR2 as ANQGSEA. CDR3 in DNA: TGCAGCGTTGAAGATCGCGATGAGCAGTTCTTC. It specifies CSVEDRDEQFF.

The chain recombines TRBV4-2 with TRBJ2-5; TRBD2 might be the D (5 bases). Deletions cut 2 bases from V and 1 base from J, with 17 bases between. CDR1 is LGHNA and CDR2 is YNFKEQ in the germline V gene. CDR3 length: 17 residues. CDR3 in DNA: TGTGCCAGCAGCCAAAGAGGGAGCTACCGTATCCAAGAGACCCAGTACTTC. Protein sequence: CASSQRGSYRIQETQYF.

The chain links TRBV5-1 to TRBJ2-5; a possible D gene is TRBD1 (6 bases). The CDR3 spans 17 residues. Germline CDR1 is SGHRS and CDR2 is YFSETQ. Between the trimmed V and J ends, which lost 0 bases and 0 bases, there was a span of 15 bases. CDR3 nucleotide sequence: TGCGCCAGCAGCTTGGGTGGCGCCACAGGGTACCAAGAGACCCAGTACTTC. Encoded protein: CASSLGGATGYQETQYF.

The CDR3: CASSVVGGQNTEAFF. The CDR3 DNA follows: TGTGCCAGCAGCGTAGTGGGGGGGCAGAACACTGAAGCTTTCTTT. The chain combines TRBV9 with TRBJ1-1, with D perhaps matching TRBD1 (6 bases). The germline CDR1 and CDR2 sequences are SGDLS and YYNGEE. The CDR3 loop spans 15 amino acids. The ends were cut back, 0 bases at V and 1 base at J, with 10 bases in the middle.

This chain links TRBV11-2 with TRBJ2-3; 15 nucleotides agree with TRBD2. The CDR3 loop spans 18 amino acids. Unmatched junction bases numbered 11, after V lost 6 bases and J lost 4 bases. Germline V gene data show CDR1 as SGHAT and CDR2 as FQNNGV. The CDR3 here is CASRSRTSGRAFADTQYF. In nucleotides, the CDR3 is TGTGCCAGCAGATCCCGGACTAGCGGGAGGGCCTTTGCAGATACGCAGTATTTT.

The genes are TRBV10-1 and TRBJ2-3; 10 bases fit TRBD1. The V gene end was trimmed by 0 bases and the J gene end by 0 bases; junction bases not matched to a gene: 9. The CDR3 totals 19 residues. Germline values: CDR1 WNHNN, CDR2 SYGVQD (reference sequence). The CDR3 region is CASSESKFRGQGSTDTQYF. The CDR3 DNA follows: TGCGCCAGCAGTGAGTCGAAATTTAGGGGACAGGGGAGCACAGATACGCAGTATTTT.

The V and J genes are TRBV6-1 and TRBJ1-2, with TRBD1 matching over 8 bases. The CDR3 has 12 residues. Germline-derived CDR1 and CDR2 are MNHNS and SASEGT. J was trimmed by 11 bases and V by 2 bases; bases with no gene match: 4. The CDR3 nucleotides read TGTGCCAGCAGTGAAACTTGGACAGGGTACACCTTC. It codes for CASSETWTGYTF.

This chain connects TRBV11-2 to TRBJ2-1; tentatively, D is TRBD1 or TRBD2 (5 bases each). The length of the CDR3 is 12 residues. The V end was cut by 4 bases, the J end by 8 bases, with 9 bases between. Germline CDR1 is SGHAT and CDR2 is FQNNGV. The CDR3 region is CASSWGSDEQFF. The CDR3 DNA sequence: TGTGCCAGCAGCTGGGGGAGCGATGAGCAGTTCTTC.

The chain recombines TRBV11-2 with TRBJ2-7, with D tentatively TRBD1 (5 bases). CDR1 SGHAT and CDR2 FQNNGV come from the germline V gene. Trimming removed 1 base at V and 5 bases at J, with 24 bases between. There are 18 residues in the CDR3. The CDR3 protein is CASSLALGRSGNFHEQYF. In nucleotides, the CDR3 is TGTGCCAGCAGCTTAGCCTTGGGCCGGTCAGGGAATTTCCACGAGCAGTACTTC.

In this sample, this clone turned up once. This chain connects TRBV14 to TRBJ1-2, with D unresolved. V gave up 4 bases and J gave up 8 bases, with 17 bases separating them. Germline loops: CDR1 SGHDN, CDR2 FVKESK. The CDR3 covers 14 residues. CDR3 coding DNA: TGTGCCAGCAGCCTCCTCCGGGGAATCGGGGGCTACACCTTC. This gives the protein CASSLLRGIGGYTF.

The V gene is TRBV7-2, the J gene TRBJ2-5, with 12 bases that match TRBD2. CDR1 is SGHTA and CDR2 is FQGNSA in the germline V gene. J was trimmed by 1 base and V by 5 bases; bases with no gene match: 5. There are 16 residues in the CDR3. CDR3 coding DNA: TGTGCCAGCAGCGCGACTAGCGGGGGCCTCCAAGAGACCCAGTACTTC. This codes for CASSATSGGLQETQYF.

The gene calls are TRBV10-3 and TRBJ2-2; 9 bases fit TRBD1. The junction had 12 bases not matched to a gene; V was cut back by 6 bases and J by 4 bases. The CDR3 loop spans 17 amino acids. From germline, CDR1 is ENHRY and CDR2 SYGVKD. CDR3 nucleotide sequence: TGTGCCATCAGGGGACAGGGCTTGATGGGTGTCACCGGGGAGCTGTTTTTT. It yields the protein CAIRGQGLMGVTGELFF.

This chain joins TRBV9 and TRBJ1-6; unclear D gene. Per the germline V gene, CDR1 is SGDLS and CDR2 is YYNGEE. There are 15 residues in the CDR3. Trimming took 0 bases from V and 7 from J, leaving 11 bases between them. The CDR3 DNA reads TGTGCCAGCAGCGTAGACGGCCGAGGGAATTCACCCCTCCACTTT. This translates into CASSVDGRGNSPLHF.

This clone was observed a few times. The CDR3 DNA sequence: TGTGCCAGCAGCTCCGGGAAGGACAGGGGATTAGAAAAACTGTTTTTT. As protein: CASSSGKDRGLEKLFF. This chain joins TRBV5-4 and TRBJ1-4; 9 bases match TRBD1. With 3 bases clipped from V and 8 bases from J, the junction kept 11 bases outside the gene matches. The CDR3 sequence is 16 residues long. Germline lookup yields CDR1 SGHNT and CDR2 YYREEE (reference sequence).

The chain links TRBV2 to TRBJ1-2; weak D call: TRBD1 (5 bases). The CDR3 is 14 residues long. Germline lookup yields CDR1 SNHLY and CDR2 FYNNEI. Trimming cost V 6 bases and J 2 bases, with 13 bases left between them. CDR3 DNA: TGTGCCAGCAGCCCAGGGTCTAGAAACTATGGCTACACCTTC. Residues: CASSPGSRNYGYTF. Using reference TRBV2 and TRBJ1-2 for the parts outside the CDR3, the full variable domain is EPEVTQTPSHQVTQMGQEVILRCVPISNHLYFYWYRQILGQKVEFLVSFYNNEISEKSEIFDDQFSVERPDGSNFTLKIRSTKLEDSAMYFCASSPGSRNYGYTFGSGTRLTVV.

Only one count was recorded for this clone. DNA for the CDR3: TGCGCCAGCAGGGACGAAGGGACTTCCAATTCACCCCTCCACTTT. Its protein is CASRDEGTSNSPLHF. This chain connects TRBV10-2 to TRBJ1-6; a possible D gene is TRBD1 (5 bases). Germline V gives CDR1 WSHSY, CDR2 SAAADI. V lost 6 bases to trimming and J lost 7 bases, with 16 bases between them. There are 15 residues in the CDR3.

CDR3 loop: CASSHSRRTSGGPGREQFF. CDR3 DNA: TGCGCCAGCAGCCACTCTCGTAGGACTAGCGGGGGCCCGGGTCGGGAGCAGTTCTTC. This rearrangement joins TRBV4-1 to TRBJ2-1, with 13 positions matching TRBD2. Per germline, CDR1 MGHRA and CDR2 YSYEKL. The CDR3 totals 19 residues. The V and J ends lost 3 bases and 10 bases, in that order; junction bases with no gene match: 18.